This T cell receptor (beta chain) originates from a study of circulating and synovial CD4+ cells in juvenile arthritis (dated by TCRdb to the mid-2010s). Background for the entire study: TCRbeta CDR3 repertoires of circulating HLA-DR+ CD4 T cells, bulk blood CD4 T cells and synovial CD4 T cells were compared within each patient. The goal of repertoire sequencing was to confirm that a circulating synovial-like CD4 T cell subset was enriched in synovial clonotypes. Study-wide conclusions, independent of this receptor: Circulating pathogenic-like lymphocytes clustered with synovial T cells and shared a substantially higher fraction of CDR3 sequences with synovium than bulk blood. The difference between circulating pathogenic-like lymphocytes and bulk blood T cells was not detected by traditional Vbeta family usage analysis. Synovial and circulating pathogenic-like lymphocyte repertoires were less diverse than bulk blood CD4 repertoires, and some CPL samples were as oligoclonal as synovium. Since overlap with synovium went up as sequencing depth increased, the measured fractions of shared clonotypes likely underestimated the full repertoire overlap. Because T cell genome counts in CPL samples and bulk blood CD4 samples differed by at least an order of magnitude, sample-size effects were addressed.

The junction carries 14 bases between V and J, which are trimmed by 2 bases and 5 bases respectively. The CDR3 covers 15 residues, taking in both the cysteine and the phenylalanine. Here the CDR3 DNA is all that survives: 45 bases in frame from base 1. CDR1 and CDR2 are drawn from the germline V gene: SGHRS, YFSETQ. The library was prepared using the immunoSEQ multiplex PCR assay. An external provider performed TCRbeta CDR3 sequencing as a commercial service. The study's processing was this. The analyses relied on productive nucleotide sequences along with amino acid sequences obtained through in silico translation. Diversity was measured as Renyi entropy over a range of alpha values, and the median of 200 repeated subsamples was taken to equalise sample size. For clustering, the distance between each pair of repertoires was computed as one minus the Chao-modified Jaccard index, which corrected for under-sampling. Frequency-weighted overlap with synovial clonotypes was computed over 200 sample sizes, 200 draws without replacement each, and reported at the smaller sample's size. In its TCRdb copy, this immuneACCESS table keeps in-frame sequences only and misses some clones. Where compared with another copy, unresolved V genes explain less than half of these, and the others have no known cause. The DNA gave D and trimming, while V, J and clone size come from that table. The sample includes some 30,000 clones, with 93% observed a single time. 2.9% of the sample goes to the ten largest clones.

As for this clone: Its antigen specificity is not known. Base qualities were left out, and no much larger clone turns up one base away.

The sequenced samples came from patients who had active juvenile idiopathic arthritis. Cells were sorted right after thawing, and dead cells were excluded with Live/Dead Fixable Near-IR Stain. The TCR was taken from a human donor with juvenile idiopathic arthritis. The material sequenced was CD4+ T cells from blood. Recombination linked TRBV5-1 to TRBJ2-1, with TRBD2 as a weak D call on 7 bases. At the DNA level, the sequence is TGCGCCAGCAGCTTTCGGCAGGGGAGGGACAATGAGCAGTTCTTC. Translation gives CASSFRQGRDNEQFF.